This TCR beta chain was identified during a study of blood T cell repertoires in COVID-19. Study-level background: Samples came from the United States, Italy and Spain, spanning acute and convalescent COVID-19.

Sequencing used immunoSEQ multiplex PCR; TCRdb keeps in-frame clones, though not all of them. The sample consists of around 280,000 clones, roughly 89% of them appearing once. The J segment lost 3 bases and the V segment lost 5 bases, leaving 7 bases of the junction unmatched. The CDR3 is 15 amino acids. The germline V gene encodes CDR1 SEHNR and CDR2 FQNEAQ (reference sequence). Material: PBMCs or T cells enriched from blood (not recorded which). The TCR sequence derives from a woman between 18 and 29 years old with acute COVID-19. This sequence joins TRBV7-9 and TRBJ2-1; the match to TRBD1 covers 7 bases. The DNA of the CDR3 is TGTGCCAGCAGCCCAACAGGGGAAGGCTACAATGAGCAGTTCTTC. This codes for CASSPTGEGYNEQFF.